The source of this T cell receptor (beta chain) is a study of cytomegalovirus exposure and HLA in healthy donors. General study results and limits: Several of the most significant clusters appeared linked to common viral pathogens, based on a later analysis. Relative to equally common others, HLA-associated TCR beta chains showed greater clonal expansion in a later analysis. The CMV antigen specificity of three CMV-associated chains was confirmed through in vitro analysis.

A multiplex PCR was run with 60 Vbeta primers and 13 Jbeta primers. The protocol was immunoSEQ multiplex PCR, while the TCRdb copy is restricted to in-frame clones and leaves out a portion. This table has under 200,000 clones, 80% appearing once. CDR1 and CDR2 (germline): MNHNS, SASEGT. The CDR3 loop spans 15 amino acids. V was pared by 2 bases and J by 4 bases, with 2 bases of the junction left unmatched. This clone has a single count. No antigen is known for it. The origin of this receptor is a man aged 40-49 years in good health and CMV-seronegative. The sequenced sample was PBMCs. The rearrangement joins TRBV6-1 to TRBJ2-2; 9 nucleotides align to TRBD2. CDR3 sequence reads: CASSEIAGATGELFF. In DNA form, the CDR3 reads TGTGCCAGCAGTGAAATAGCGGGAGCCACCGGGGAGCTGTTTTTT.